The rows below give T cell receptor beta chains drawn from one sample of a study of immune evolution from preneoplasia to lung adenocarcinoma. Using immunoSEQ multiplex PCR, the repertoire was profiled, and TCRdb retains in-frame clones only, with some absent. The data contain more than 6,500 clones, nearly 75% of them seen just once; the ten biggest clones take up 8.5%. Sequenced: FFPE atypical adenomatous hyperplasia tissue from the lung. Receptor source: a donor at least 70 years old with lung adenocarcinoma. Some clones in this sample may be carry-over from other donors' samples. Both conserved end residues are part of each CDR3. A D gene is named only where the DNA matches it firmly. Clone size is not always given. Where it is, it says once, few, many or a class for expanded clones.

d_gene: TRBD1
j_gene: TRBJ2-7
abundance: -
v_gene: TRBV30
CDR3aa: CAWGLKGAQGYEQYF
CDR3nt: TGTGCCTGGGGCCTTAAGGGGGCGCAGGGCTACGAGCAGTACTTC

d_gene: -
j_gene: TRBJ2-3
abundance: -
v_gene: TRBV4-1
CDR3aa: CASSPSAGTDTQYF
CDR3nt: TGCGCCAGCAGCCCTTCTGCAGGGACGGATACGCAGTATTTT

d_gene: TRBD1
j_gene: TRBJ1-2
abundance: -
v_gene: TRBV6-5
CDR3aa: CASKDRHYGYTF
CDR3nt: TGTGCCAGCAAGGACAGGCACTATGGCTACACCTTC

d_gene: TRBD1
j_gene: TRBJ1-1
abundance: -
v_gene: TRBV29-1
CDR3aa: CSAPGQGYTEAFF
CDR3nt: TGCAGCGCCCCGGGACAGGGTTACACTGAAGCTTTCTTT

d_gene: TRBD1
j_gene: TRBJ1-1
abundance: -
v_gene: TRBV15
CDR3aa: CATSNQWTGGLNTEAFF
CDR3nt: TGTGCCACCAGCAACCAATGGACAGGGGGCCTGAACACTGAAGCTTTCTTT

d_gene: -
j_gene: TRBJ2-7
abundance: -
v_gene: TRBV27
CDR3aa: CASRPLGSNNEQYF
CDR3nt: TGTGCCAGCAGGCCCCTGGGATCCAACAACGAGCAGTACTTC

d_gene: -
j_gene: TRBJ2-5
abundance: -
v_gene: TRBV6-6
CDR3aa: CASSYAQVMAQYF
CDR3nt: TGTGCCAGCAGTTACGCCCAGGTCATGGCCCAGTACTTC

d_gene: -
j_gene: TRBJ1-1
abundance: -
v_gene: TRBV5-1
CDR3aa: CASSLGSLNTEAFF
CDR3nt: TGCGCCAGCAGCTTGGGCTCTTTAAACACTGAAGCTTTCTTT

d_gene: TRBD2
j_gene: TRBJ2-5
abundance: -
v_gene: TRBV19
CDR3aa: CASSIVASGGTQYF
CDR3nt: TGTGCCAGTAGTATAGTGGCTAGCGGGGGGACCCAGTACTTC

d_gene: -
j_gene: TRBJ2-5
abundance: -
v_gene: TRBV6-1
CDR3aa: CASSRDPRETQYF
CDR3nt: TGTGCCAGCAGCCGGGACCCGCGGGAGACCCAGTACTTC

d_gene: -
j_gene: TRBJ1-3
abundance: once
v_gene: TRBV11-3
CDR3aa: CASSLDPRGNTIYF
CDR3nt: TGTGCCAGCAGCTTAGATCCCCGGGGAAACACCATATATTTT

d_gene: TRBD2
j_gene: TRBJ2-1
abundance: few
v_gene: TRBV9
CDR3aa: CASSVSPGTSGWNEQFF
CDR3nt: TGTGCCAGCAGCGTGAGCCCCGGGACTAGCGGGTGGAATGAGCAGTTCTTC

d_gene: -
j_gene: TRBJ1-1
abundance: -
v_gene: TRBV9
CDR3aa: CASSVGVIGIKAFF
CDR3nt: TGTGCCAGCAGCGTTGGGGTAATCGGAATAAAAGCTTTCTTT

d_gene: -
j_gene: TRBJ2-7
abundance: -
v_gene: TRBV5-4
CDR3aa: CASSSEGGGASYEQYF
CDR3nt: TGTGCCAGCAGCTCCGAGGGGGGTGGGGCATCCTACGAGCAGTACTTC